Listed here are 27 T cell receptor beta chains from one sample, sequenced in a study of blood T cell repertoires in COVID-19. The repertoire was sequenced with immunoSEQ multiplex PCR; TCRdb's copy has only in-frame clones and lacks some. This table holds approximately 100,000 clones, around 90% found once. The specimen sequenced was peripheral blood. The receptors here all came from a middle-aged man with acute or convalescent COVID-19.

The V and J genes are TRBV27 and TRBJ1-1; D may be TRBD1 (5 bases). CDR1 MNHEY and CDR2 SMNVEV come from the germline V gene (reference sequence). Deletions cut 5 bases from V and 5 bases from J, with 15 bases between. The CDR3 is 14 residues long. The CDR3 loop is CASSRGEGKTEAFF. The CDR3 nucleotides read TGTGCCAGCAGTCGGGGGGAGGGTAAAACTGAAGCTTTCTTT.

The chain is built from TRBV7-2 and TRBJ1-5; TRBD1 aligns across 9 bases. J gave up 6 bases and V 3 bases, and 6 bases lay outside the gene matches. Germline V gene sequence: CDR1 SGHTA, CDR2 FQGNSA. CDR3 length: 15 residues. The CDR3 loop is CASSFNRGQGQPQHF. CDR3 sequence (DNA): TGTGCCAGCAGCTTTAACAGGGGGCAGGGTCAGCCCCAGCATTTT.

CDR3 residues: CASSSGTDSYNEQFF. The CDR3 nucleotides are TGTGCCAGCAGTTCCGGGACTGACTCCTACAATGAGCAGTTCTTC. V gene TRBV28 combines with J gene TRBJ2-1; D possibly corresponds to TRBD2 (6 bases). CDR1 is MDHEN, CDR2 SYDVKM, per germline. This CDR3 is built from 15 residues. V lost 4 bases to trimming and J lost 0 bases, with 10 bases between them.

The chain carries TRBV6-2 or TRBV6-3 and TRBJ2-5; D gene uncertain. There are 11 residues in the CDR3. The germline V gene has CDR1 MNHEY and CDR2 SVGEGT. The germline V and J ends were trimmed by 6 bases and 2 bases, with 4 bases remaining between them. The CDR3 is CASSLQETQYF. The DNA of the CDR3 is TGTGCCAGCAGCCTACAAGAGACCCAGTACTTC.

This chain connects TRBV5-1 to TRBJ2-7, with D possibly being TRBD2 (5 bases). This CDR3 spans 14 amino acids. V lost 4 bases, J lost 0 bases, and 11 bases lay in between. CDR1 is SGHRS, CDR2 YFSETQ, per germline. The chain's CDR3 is CASSPGILSYEQYF. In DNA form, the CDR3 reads TGCGCCAGCAGCCCCGGGATACTCTCCTACGAGCAGTACTTC.

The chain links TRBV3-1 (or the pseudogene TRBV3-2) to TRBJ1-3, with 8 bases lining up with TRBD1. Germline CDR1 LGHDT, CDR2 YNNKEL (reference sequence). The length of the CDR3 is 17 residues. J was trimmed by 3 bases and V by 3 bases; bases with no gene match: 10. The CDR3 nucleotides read TGTGCCAGCAGCCAGCTCCCCGCCGGGACAGGTGGAAACACCATATATTTT. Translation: CASSQLPAGTGGNTIYF.

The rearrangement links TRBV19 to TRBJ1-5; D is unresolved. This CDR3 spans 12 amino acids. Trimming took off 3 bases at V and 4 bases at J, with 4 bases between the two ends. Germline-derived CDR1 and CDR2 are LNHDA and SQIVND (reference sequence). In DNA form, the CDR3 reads TGTGCCAGTAGTATGAGGAATCAGCCCCAGCATTTT. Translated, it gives CASSMRNQPQHF.

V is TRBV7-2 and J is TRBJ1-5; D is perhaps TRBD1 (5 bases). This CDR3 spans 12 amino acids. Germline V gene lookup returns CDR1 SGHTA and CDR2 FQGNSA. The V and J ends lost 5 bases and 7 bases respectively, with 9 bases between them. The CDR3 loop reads CASSGTGQPQHF. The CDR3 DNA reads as TGTGCCAGCAGCGGCACAGGCCAGCCCCAGCATTTT.

In DNA, the CDR3 is TGTGCCAGCACCCCTCTTGGCGGGGGGTTCCACGAGCAGTACTTC. It yields the protein CASTPLGGGFHEQYF. This rearrangement joins TRBV27 to TRBJ2-7; TRBD2 agrees at 8 bases. The CDR3 is 15 amino acids. The junction had 13 bases not matched to a gene; V was cut back by 7 bases and J by 5 bases. Germline V lookup: CDR1 MNHEY, CDR2 SMNVEV (reference sequence).

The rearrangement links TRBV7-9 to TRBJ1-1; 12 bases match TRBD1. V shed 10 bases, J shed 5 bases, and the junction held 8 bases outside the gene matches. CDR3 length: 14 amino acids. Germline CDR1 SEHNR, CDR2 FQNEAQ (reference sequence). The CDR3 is CAIAGQGAVTEAFF. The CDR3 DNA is TGTGCCATCGCGGGACAGGGGGCAGTAACTGAAGCTTTCTTT.

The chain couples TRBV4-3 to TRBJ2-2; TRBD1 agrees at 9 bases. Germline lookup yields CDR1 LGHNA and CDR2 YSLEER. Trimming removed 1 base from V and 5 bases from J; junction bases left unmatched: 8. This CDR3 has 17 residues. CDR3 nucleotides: TGCGCCAGCAGCCAAGCCCTCCGGGACAGGGTTACCGGGGAGCTGTTTTTT. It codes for CASSQALRDRVTGELFF.

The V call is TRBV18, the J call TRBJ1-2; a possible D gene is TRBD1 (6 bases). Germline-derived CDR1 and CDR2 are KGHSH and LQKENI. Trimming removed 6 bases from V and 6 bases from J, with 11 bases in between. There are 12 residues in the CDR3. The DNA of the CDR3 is TGTGCCAGCTCGACCGCAGGGGATGGCTACACCTTC. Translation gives CASSTAGDGYTF. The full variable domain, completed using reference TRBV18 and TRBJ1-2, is NAGVMQNPRHLVRRRGQEARLRCSPMKGHSHVYWYRQLPEEGLKFMVYLQKENIIDESGMPKERFSAEFPKEGPSILRIQQVVRGDSAAYFCASSTAGDGYTFGSGTRLTVV.

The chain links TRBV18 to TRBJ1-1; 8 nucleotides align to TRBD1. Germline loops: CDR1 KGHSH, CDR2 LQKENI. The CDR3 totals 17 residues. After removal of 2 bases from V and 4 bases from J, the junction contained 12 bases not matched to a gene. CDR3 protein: CASSPIGQGATGTEAFF. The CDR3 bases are TGTGCCAGCTCACCAATTGGGCAGGGGGCAACGGGCACTGAAGCTTTCTTT.

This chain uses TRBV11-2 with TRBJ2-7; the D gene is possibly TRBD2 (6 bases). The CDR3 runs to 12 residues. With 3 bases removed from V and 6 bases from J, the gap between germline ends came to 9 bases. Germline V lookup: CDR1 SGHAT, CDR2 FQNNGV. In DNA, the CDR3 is TGTGCCAGCAGCTTTGGGGGGTCCGAGCAGTACTTC. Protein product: CASSFGGSEQYF.

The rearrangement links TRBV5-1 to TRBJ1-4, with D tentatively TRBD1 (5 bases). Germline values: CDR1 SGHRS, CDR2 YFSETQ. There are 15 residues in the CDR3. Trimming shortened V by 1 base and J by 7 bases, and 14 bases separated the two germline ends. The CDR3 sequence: CASSLRDFRSEKLFF. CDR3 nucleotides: TGCGCCAGCAGCTTGAGGGACTTTCGTAGTGAAAAACTGTTTTTT.

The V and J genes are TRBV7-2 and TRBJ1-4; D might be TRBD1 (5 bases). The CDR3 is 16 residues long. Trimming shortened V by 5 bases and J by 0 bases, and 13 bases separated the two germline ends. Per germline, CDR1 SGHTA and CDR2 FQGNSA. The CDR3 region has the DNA TGTGCCAGCAGCCGGGGGAACGTTGCAACTAATGAAAAACTGTTTTTT. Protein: CASSRGNVATNEKLFF.

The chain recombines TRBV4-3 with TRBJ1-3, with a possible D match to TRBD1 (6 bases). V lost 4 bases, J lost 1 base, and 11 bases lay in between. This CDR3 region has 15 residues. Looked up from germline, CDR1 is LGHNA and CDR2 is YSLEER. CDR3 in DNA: TGCGCCAGCAGCCTTGACAGGAATTCTGGAAACACCATATATTTT. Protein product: CASSLDRNSGNTIYF.

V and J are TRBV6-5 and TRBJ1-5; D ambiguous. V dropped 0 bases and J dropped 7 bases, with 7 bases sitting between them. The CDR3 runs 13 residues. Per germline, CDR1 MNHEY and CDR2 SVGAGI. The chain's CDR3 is CASSYSEGQPQHF. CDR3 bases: TGTGCCAGCAGTTACTCTGAGGGCCAGCCCCAGCATTTT.

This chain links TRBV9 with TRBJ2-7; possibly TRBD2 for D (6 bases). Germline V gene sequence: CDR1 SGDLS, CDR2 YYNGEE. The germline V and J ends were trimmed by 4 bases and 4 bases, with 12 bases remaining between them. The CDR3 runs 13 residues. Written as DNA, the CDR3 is TGTGCCAGCAGCCCGGCTGGGGGGTACGAGCAGTACTTC. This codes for CASSPAGGYEQYF.

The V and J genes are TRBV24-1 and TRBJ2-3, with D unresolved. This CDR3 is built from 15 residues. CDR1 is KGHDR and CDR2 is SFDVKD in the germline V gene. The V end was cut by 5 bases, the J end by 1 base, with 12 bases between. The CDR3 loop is CATSASLKGTDTQYF. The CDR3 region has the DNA TGTGCCACCAGTGCATCACTAAAGGGCACAGATACGCAGTATTTT.

The CDR3 coding sequence is TGTGCCAGCAGCGTAGGGATGGCGGGTACTGAAGCTTTCTTT. It is translated as CASSVGMAGTEAFF. The chain employs TRBV9 and TRBJ1-1; D uncertain. CDR3 length equals 14 residues. V was clipped by 0 bases and J by 5 bases, with 11 bases between them. Germline V CDR1 and CDR2: SGDLS, YYNGEE.

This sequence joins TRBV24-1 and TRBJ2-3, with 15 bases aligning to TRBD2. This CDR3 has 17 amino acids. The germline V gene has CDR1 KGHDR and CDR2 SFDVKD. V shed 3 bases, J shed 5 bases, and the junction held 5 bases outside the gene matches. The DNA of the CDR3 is TGTGCCACCAGTGATCCCGGGACTAGCGGGGGGAGAGATACGCAGTATTTT. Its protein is CATSDPGTSGGRDTQYF.

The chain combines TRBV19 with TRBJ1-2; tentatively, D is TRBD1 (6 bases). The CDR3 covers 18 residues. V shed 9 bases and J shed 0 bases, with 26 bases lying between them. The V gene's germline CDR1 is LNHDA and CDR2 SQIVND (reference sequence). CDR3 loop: CASKDLTGQTQTNYGYTF. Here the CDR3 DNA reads TGTGCCAGCAAGGACCTGACAGGCCAGACCCAAACTAACTATGGCTACACCTTC.

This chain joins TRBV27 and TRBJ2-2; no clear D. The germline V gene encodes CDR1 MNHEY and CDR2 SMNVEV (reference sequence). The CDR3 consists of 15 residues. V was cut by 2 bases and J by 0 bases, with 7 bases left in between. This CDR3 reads CASSLGQANTGELFF. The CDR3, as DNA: TGTGCCAGCAGTTTAGGGCAGGCGAACACCGGGGAGCTGTTTTTT.

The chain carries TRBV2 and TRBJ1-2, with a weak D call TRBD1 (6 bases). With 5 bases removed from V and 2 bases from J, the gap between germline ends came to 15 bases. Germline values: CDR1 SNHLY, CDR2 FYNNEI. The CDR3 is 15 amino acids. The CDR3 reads CASSPQGLGNYGYTF. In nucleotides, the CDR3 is TGTGCCAGCAGTCCACAGGGTTTGGGAAACTATGGCTACACCTTC.

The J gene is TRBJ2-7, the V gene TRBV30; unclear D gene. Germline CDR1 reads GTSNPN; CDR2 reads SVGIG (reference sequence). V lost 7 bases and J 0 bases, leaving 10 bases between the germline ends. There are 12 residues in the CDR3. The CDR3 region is CAYGRGSYEQYF. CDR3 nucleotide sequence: TGTGCCTACGGCCGAGGCTCCTACGAGCAGTACTTC.

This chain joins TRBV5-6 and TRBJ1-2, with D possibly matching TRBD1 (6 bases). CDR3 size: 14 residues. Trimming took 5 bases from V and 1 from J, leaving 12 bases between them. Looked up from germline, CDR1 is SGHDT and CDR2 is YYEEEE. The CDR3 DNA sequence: TGTGCCAGCAGGTTAGGACAGATTAACTATGGCTACACCTTC. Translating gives CASRLGQINYGYTF. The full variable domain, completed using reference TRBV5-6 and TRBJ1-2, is DAGVTQSPTHLIKTRGQQVTLRCSPKSGHDTVSWYQQALGQGPQFIFQYYEEEERQRGNFPDRFSGHQFPNYSSELNVNALLLGDSALYLCASRLGQINYGYTFGSGTRLTVV.